The next 5 T cell receptor beta chains were all read from a single sample in a study of OX40 agonist ivuxolimab in advanced cancers. Assay: immunoSEQ multiplex PCR; the TCRdb copy retains only in-frame clones and omits some. The table has roughly 48,000 clones, approximately 84% seen once. The sequencing here drew on CD4+ or CD8+ T cells sorted from blood, taken in a trial of the OX40 agonist ivuxolimab. Receptor source: an adult with an advanced solid tumor such as melanoma, head and neck, liver or kidney cancer.

The chain couples TRBV29-1 to TRBJ2-7, with no clear D. Trimming pared 4 bases from V and 2 bases from J, leaving 12 bases between. The CDR3 covers 13 residues. CDR1 and CDR2 (germline): SQVTM, ANQGSEA. CDR3 sequence (DNA): TGCAGCGTTGCAGGCCTAGGAACCTACGAGCAGTACTTC. This sequence encodes CSVAGLGTYEQYF.

In this sample, this clone turned up once. The chain couples TRBV5-4 to TRBJ2-4; TRBD2 aligns across 8 bases. The germline CDR1 and CDR2 sequences are SGHNT and YYREEE (reference sequence). With V trimmed by 0 bases and J by 8 bases, 7 bases remained unmatched. The CDR3 covers 15 residues. Written as DNA, the CDR3 is TGTGCCAGCAGCTTGGAGAGCGGGAGAAGAGACATTCAGTACTTC. This sequence encodes CASSLESGRRDIQYF.

The chain uses TRBV5-1 and TRBJ1-2, with TRBD1 as a possible D gene (5 bases). Trimming pared 4 bases from V and 6 bases from J, leaving 16 bases between. The length of the CDR3 is 14 residues. Germline V CDR1 and CDR2: SGHRS, YFSETQ. CDR3 in DNA: TGCGCCAGCAGCCGTGGAGGGGTCAGGGATGGCTACACCTTC. Translated: CASSRGGVRDGYTF.

This chain links TRBV27 with TRBJ1-2; 12 bases are shared with TRBD1. This CDR3 comprises 15 residues. The germline V gene has CDR1 MNHEY and CDR2 SMNVEV (reference sequence). After removal of 5 bases from V and 3 bases from J, the junction contained 4 bases not matched to a gene. The CDR3 spells CASSQRDRGHYGYTF. In nucleotides, the CDR3 is TGTGCCAGCAGTCAACGGGACAGGGGGCACTATGGCTACACCTTC.

V gene TRBV6-6 combines with J gene TRBJ2-2, with no clear D. This CDR3 is 16 amino acids long. Germline loops: CDR1 MNHNY, CDR2 SVGAGI (reference sequence). V lost 2 bases, J lost 2 bases, and 12 bases lay in between. The CDR3 DNA reads as TGTGCCAGCAGTTACCCTCCCGGACCTAACACCGGGGAGCTGTTTTTT. Encoded protein: CASSYPPGPNTGELFF.